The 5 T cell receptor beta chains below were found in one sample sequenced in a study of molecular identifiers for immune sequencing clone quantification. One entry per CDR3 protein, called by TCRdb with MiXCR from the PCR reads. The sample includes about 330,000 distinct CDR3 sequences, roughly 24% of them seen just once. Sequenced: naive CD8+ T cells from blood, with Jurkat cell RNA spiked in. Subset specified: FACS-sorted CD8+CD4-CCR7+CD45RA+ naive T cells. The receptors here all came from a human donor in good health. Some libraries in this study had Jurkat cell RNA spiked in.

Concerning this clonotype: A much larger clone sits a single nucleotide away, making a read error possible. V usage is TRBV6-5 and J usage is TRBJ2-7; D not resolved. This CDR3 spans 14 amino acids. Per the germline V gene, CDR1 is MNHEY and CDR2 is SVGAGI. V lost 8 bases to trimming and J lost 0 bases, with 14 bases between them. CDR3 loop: CASGHDWGSYEQYF. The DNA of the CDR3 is TGTGCCAGCGGCCATGACTGGGGCTCCTACGAGCAGTACTTC.

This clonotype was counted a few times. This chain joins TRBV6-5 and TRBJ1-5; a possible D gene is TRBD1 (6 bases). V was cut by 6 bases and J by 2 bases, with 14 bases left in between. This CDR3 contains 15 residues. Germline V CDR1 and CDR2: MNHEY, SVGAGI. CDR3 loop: CASRPFYRGNQPQHF. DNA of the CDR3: TGTGCCAGCAGACCCTTCTACAGGGGCAATCAGCCCCAGCATTTT.

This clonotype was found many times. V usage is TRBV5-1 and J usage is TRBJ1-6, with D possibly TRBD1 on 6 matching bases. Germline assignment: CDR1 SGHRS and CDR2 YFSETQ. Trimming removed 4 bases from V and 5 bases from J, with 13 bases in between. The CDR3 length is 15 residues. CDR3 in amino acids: CASSPWSGDNSPLHF. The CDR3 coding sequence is TGCGCCAGCAGCCCATGGTCAGGGGATAATTCACCCCTCCACTTT.

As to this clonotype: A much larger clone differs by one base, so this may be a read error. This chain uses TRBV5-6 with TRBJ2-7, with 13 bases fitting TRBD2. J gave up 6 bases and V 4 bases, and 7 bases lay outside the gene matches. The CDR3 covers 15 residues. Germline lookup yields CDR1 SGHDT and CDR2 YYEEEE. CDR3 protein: CASSPGLAGSGEQYF. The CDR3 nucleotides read TGTGCCAGCAGCCCGGGACTAGCGGGATCCGGCGAGCAGTACTTC.

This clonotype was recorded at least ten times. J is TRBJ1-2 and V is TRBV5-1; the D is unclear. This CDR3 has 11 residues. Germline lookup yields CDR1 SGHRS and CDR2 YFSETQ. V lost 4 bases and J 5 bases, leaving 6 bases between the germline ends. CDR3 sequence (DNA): TGCGCCAGCAGCAACAGTTATGGCTACACCTTC. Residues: CASSNSYGYTF.